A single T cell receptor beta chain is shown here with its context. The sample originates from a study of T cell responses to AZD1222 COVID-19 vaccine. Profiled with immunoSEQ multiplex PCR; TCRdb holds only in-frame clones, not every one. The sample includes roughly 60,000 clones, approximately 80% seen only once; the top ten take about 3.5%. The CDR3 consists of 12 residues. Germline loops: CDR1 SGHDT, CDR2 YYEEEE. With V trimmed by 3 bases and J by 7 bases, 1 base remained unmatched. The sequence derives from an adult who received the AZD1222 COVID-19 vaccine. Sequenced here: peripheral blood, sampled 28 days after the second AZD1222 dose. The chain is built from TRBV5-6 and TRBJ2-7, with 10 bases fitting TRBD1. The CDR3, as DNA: TGTGCCAGCAGCTGGGACAGGGGTGAGCAGTACTTC. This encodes CASSWDRGEQYF.